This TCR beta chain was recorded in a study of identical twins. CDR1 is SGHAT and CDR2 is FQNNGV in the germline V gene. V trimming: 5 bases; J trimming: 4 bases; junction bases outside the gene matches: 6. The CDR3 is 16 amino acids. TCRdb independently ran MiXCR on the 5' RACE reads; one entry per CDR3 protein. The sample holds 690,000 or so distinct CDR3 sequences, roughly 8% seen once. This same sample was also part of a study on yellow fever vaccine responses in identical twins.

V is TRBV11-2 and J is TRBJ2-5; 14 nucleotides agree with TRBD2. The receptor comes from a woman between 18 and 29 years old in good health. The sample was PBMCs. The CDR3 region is CASSLTSGGAGETQYF. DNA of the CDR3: TGTGCCAGCAGCCTGACTAGCGGGGGGGCCGGAGAGACCCAGTACTTC. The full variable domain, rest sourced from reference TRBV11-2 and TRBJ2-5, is EAGVAQSPRYKIIEKRQSVAFWCNPISGHATLYWYQQILGQGPKLLIQFQNNGVVDDSQLPKDRFSAERLKGVDSTLKIQPAKLEDSAVYLCASSLTSGGAGETQYFGPGTRLLVL.